The 17 T cell receptor beta chains presented below share a single source sample, sequenced in a study of CD8+CD57+ T cells in acquired aplastic anemia. Genomic DNA was employed as the template in profiling TCR beta VDJ and CDR3. TCRdb reprocessed the reads with MiXCR, giving one entry per CDR3 protein. The repertoire holds approximately 380,000 distinct CDR3 sequences, with around 68% as singletons. The sequencing sample was made of sorted CD4+, CD8+, or CD8+CD57+ T cells (not recorded which) from PBMCs. The receptors here all came from a human donor in good health, serving as a control.

The V and J genes are TRBV9 and TRBJ1-6; D is possibly TRBD1 (5 bases). V was clipped by 0 bases and J by 14 bases, with 21 bases between them. The CDR3 is 16 amino acids. Germline CDR1 is SGDLS and CDR2 is YYNGEE. DNA of the CDR3: TGTGCCAGCAGCGTAGGTTCAGGGAGTGGAAACACCACCCTCCACTTT. This translates into CASSVGSGSGNTTLHF.

In this sample, this clonotype turned up many times. The V gene is TRBV15, the J gene TRBJ1-2; no clear D gene. V shed 8 bases and J shed 7 bases, with 14 bases lying between them. The CDR3 totals 12 residues. CDR1 and CDR2 from the germline V gene are LNHNV and YYDKDF (reference sequence). In DNA, the CDR3 is TGTGCCACCTCCTCAGGCTTCGGTGGCTACACCTTC. As protein: CATSSGFGGYTF.

This chain connects TRBV20-1 to TRBJ2-1; a weak D match, TRBD1 (8 bases). Trimming pared 3 bases from V and 11 bases from J, leaving 17 bases between. Germline V gene data show CDR1 as DFQATT and CDR2 as SNEGSKA (reference sequence). CDR3 length equals 13 residues. Written as DNA, the CDR3 is TGCAGTGCTAGTCCGGACAGGGAGGGCAAGCAGTTCTTC. Protein: CSASPDREGKQFF.

This clonotype showed up many times. V and J are TRBV27 and TRBJ2-3, with D possibly being TRBD2 (6 bases). The CDR3 is made up of 13 amino acids. The V gene lost 5 bases and the J gene lost 7 bases, with 13 bases spanning the gap. Germline V gene data show CDR1 as MNHEY and CDR2 as SMNVEV (reference sequence). CDR3 sequence: CASSPPGRYTQYF. Written as DNA, the CDR3 is TGTGCCAGCAGTCCTCCGGGGAGGTATACGCAGTATTTT.

A word on this clonotype: A junction end diverges from the germline sequence, so it may reflect a read error. J is TRBJ1-5 and V is TRBV5-1, with TRBD1 as a possible D gene (5 bases). CDR1 and CDR2 (germline): SGHRS, YFSETQ. This CDR3 comprises 15 residues. The CDR3 sequence: CASSPDRVSNQPQHF. CDR3 nucleotide sequence: TGTGCCAGCAGCCCCGACAGAGTTAGCAATCAGCCCCAGCATTTT.

This chain connects TRBV7-3 to TRBJ2-5, with 12 bases matching TRBD2. The CDR3 totals 16 residues. Germline CDR1 is SGHTA and CDR2 is FQGTGA. V shed 5 bases, J shed 6 bases, and the junction held 10 bases outside the gene matches. In DNA, the CDR3 is TGTGCCAGCAGCCCACTAGCGGGGGGCGAGACCCAGACCCAGTACTTC. It codes for CASSPLAGGETQTQYF. Using reference TRBV7-3 and TRBJ2-5 for the parts outside the CDR3, the full variable domain is GAGVSQTPSNKVTEKGKYVELRCDPISGHTALYWYRQSLGQGPEFLIYFQGTGAADDSGLPNDRFFAVRPEGSVSTLKIQRTERGDSAVYLCASSPLAGGETQTQYFGPGTRLLVL.

This chain connects TRBV5-4 to TRBJ2-7; D unresolved. Germline CDR1 SGHNT, CDR2 YYREEE (reference sequence). V shed 0 bases and J shed 3 bases, with 7 bases lying between them. The length of the CDR3 is 13 residues. CDR3 DNA: TGTGCCAGCAGCTTGGACTACCGCTACGAGCAGTACTTC. Its translation is CASSLDYRYEQYF.

About this clonotype itself: A junction boundary mismatches the germline segment, possibly from a read error. This chain joins TRBV2 and TRBJ2-1, with TRBD1 identical over 8 bases. Germline CDR1 and CDR2: SNHLY and FYNNEI. CDR3 length equals 15 residues. The CDR3 DNA reads as TGTGCCAGCACCACGGACAGGGACAGCAATCAGCCCCAGCTTTTT. Translation gives CASTTDRDSNQPQLF.

The genes are TRBV7-3 and TRBJ2-6, with TRBD1 matching over 11 bases. Germline lookup yields CDR1 SGHTA and CDR2 FQGTGA. The V and J ends lost 5 bases and 17 bases, in that order; junction bases with no gene match: 8. CDR3 size: 13 residues. This CDR3 is CASSPDRTGGLTF. The CDR3 nucleotides read TGTGCCAGCAGCCCCGACCGGACAGGGGGCTTGACTTTC. Full variable domain (outside the CDR3, taken from reference TRBV7-3 and TRBJ2-6): GAGVSQTPSNKVTEKGKYVELRCDPISGHTALYWYRQSLGQGPEFLIYFQGTGAADDSGLPNDRFFAVRPEGSVSTLKIQRTERGDSAVYLCASSPDRTGGLTFGAGSRLTVL.

This clonotype was detected a few times. CDR3 nucleotides: TGTGCCACCAGCAGAGGTGCTAGCGGGGACACCGGGGAGCTGTTTTTT. Translated, it gives CATSRGASGDTGELFF. This rearrangement joins TRBV15 to TRBJ2-2, with TRBD2 matching over 9 bases. Germline values: CDR1 LNHNV, CDR2 YYDKDF (reference sequence). The CDR3 sequence is 16 residues long. After removal of 1 base from V and 3 bases from J, the junction contained 3 bases not matched to a gene.

Details on this clonotype: The junction differs from germline at one of its ends, possibly a read error. This chain connects TRBV25-1 to TRBJ1-2; no clear D gene. This CDR3 is 11 amino acids long. Germline CDR1 is MGHDK and CDR2 is SYGVNS. This chain's CDR3 is CASSEPEASSF. Written as DNA, the CDR3 is TGTGCCAGCAGTGAACCAGAGGCCAGCTCCTTC.

This rearrangement joins TRBV20-1 to TRBJ1-1; D call uncertain. V shed 3 bases and J shed 4 bases, with 12 bases lying between them. Germline V CDR1 and CDR2: DFQATT, SNEGSKA (reference sequence). This CDR3 has 13 amino acids. The DNA of the CDR3 is TGCAGTGCTAGGGGGTGTGCAACCACTGAAGCTTTCTTT. Translating gives CSARGCATTEAFF.

Concerning this clonotype itself: Here the CDR3 omits its conserved ending phenylalanine or tryptophan, so a read error is the likely source. Because the CDR3's place on the DNA is in doubt, the DNA is left out and the CDR3 is given as listed by TCRdb. The genes are TRBV7-6 and TRBJ2-3; the table's TRBD2 call for D was not verified on the DNA. Termini included, the CDR3 measures 13 amino acids. Germline V gene lookup returns CDR1 SGHVS and CDR2 FNYEAQ. The CDR3 is CASSLRRGAAGAL.

Concerning this clonotype itself: An end of the junction differs from the germline gene, which may be a read error. The CDR3 DNA is TGTGCCAGCAGCTTGCAGGGAGGCTATTATCAGCCCCAGCATTTT. This codes for CASSLQGGYYQPQHF. This chain connects TRBV5-1 to TRBJ1-5; D might be TRBD1 (5 bases). Germline values: CDR1 SGHRS, CDR2 YFSETQ. CDR3 length equals 15 residues.

The chain has TRBV14 and TRBJ2-7, with no clear D. There are 17 residues in the CDR3. Germline assignment: CDR1 SGHDN and CDR2 FVKESK. The V and J ends lost 0 bases and 1 base respectively, with 16 bases between them. This chain's CDR3 is CASSQDLSPGFSYEQYF. CDR3 nucleotide sequence: TGTGCCAGCAGCCAAGATCTGTCGCCGGGCTTTTCCTACGAGCAGTACTTC.

This clonotype was recorded many times. V and J are TRBV3-1 and TRBJ2-1; 11 bases agree with TRBD2. With 0 bases clipped from V and 5 bases from J, the junction kept 0 bases outside the gene matches. This CDR3 is built from 15 residues. Germline V CDR1 and CDR2: LGHDT, YNNKEL (reference sequence). CDR3 loop: CASSQDSGGDNEQFF. CDR3 nucleotide sequence: TGTGCCAGCAGCCAAGATAGCGGGGGGGACAATGAGCAGTTCTTC.

CDR3 sequence: CATSEEGQKQETQYF. The CDR3 DNA reads as TGTGCCACCAGTGAGGAGGGACAGAAACAAGAGACCCAGTACTTC. The chain combines TRBV24-1 with TRBJ2-5; TRBD1 might be the D (7 bases). Trimming pared 4 bases from V and 2 bases from J, leaving 13 bases between. The CDR3 runs to 15 residues. Germline loops: CDR1 KGHDR, CDR2 SFDVKD.